This TCR beta chain comes out of a study of T-cell memory formation after mild COVID-19. About the study: The TCR clusters were mostly specific to one donor.

Employing constant-segment primers, 5'RACE generated TCR alpha and TCR beta cDNA libraries bearing sample barcodes and UMIs. One entry per CDR3 protein, called by TCRdb with MiXCR from the 5' RACE reads. The table has 550,000 to 700,000 distinct CDR3 sequences, roughly 17% seen once. This clonotype has more than one count but fewer than ten. As yet, its antigen is unknown. The V gene lost 0 bases and the J gene lost 3 bases, with 21 bases spanning the gap. The CDR3 is 18 amino acids. Germline-derived CDR1 and CDR2 are LGHNA and YSLEER. Study outcomes and limitations: Pre-infection memory contained some responding clones, which suggested that cross-reactive memory had joined. Most CD4+ clones that shrank were in CM and EM, while CD8+ ones turned up in EMRA.

The source is an adult woman who had mild COVID-19 (a few samples of this study predate the infection). Cell type and time point are not known. The sequenced sample was PBMCs or a T cell subset sorted from them (not recorded which). This chain uses TRBV4-3 with TRBJ2-7; D not certain. CDR3 sequence reads: CASSQEAPTVGSVYEQYF. CDR3 nucleotide sequence: TGCGCCAGCAGCCAAGAGGCGCCAACTGTGGGAAGTGTCTACGAGCAGTACTTC.